This T cell receptor (beta chain) was obtained from a study of human T cells and chemical hapten exposure. The wider study: Sensitization used 2% DPC on approximately 2 cm by approximately 2 cm upper inner arm skin.

TCRdb re-derived calls from the RACE reads in MiXCR, one entry per CDR3 protein. This sample has some 300,000 distinct CDR3 sequences, with roughly 6% found just once. The CDR3 is made up of 15 amino acids. CDR1 and CDR2 (germline): SGHDT, YYEEEE. J gave up 8 bases and V 0 bases, and 5 bases lay outside the gene matches. This clonotype was detected only a few times. The antigen remains unidentified. Study-level findings and limits: Patch test score showed a positive correlation with PT1 expanded TCR counts.

Time point reported: pre-sensitization, week 0. The treatment here: therapeutic diphenylcyclopropenone sensitization with weekly scalp DPC. Blood sampling occurred before each patch-test application. The sequencing used whole blood, collected in connection with sensitization to the hapten diphenylcyclopropenone (DPC). The TCR sequence derives from a woman in her late teens or twenties with alopecia areata. Some clones in this sample may be carry-over from other donors' samples. The J gene is TRBJ1-4, the V gene TRBV5-6, with 9 positions matching TRBD1. Here the CDR3 reads CASSLEGTGTEKLFF. Here the CDR3 DNA reads TGTGCCAGCAGCTTGGAGGGGACAGGGACGGAAAAACTGTTTTTT.